Presented here are 9 T cell receptor beta chains from one specimen sequenced in a study of T cells in Graves' hyperthyroidism and ophthalmopathy. What was amplified from RNA transcripts were TCR beta CDR3 regions. Researchers ran a first-round RT-PCR on the TCR CDR3 using the HTBI primer set. TCRdb called the multiplex PCR reads again in MiXCR, with one record for every CDR3 protein. The table lists around 380,000 distinct CDR3 sequences, 13% of them singletons, with more than 20% in the top ten. Sample: blood. Receptors originate from a young man with Graves' hyperthyroidism that later progressed to Graves' ophthalmopathy.

There are many counts of this clonotype. The V call is TRBV10-3, the J call TRBJ2-7; a possible D gene is TRBD1 (6 bases). This CDR3 has 13 residues. From germline, CDR1 is ENHRY and CDR2 SYGVKD. Deletions cut 6 bases from V and 0 bases from J, with 9 bases between. The CDR3 reads CAIRVGASYEQYF. CDR3 coding DNA: TGTGCCATCAGGGTGGGGGCCTCCTACGAGCAGTACTTC.

This clonotype occurred many times. The chain couples TRBV7-2 to TRBJ2-3; tentatively, D is TRBD1 (5 bases). CDR1 SGHTA and CDR2 FQGNSA come from the germline V gene. Trimming took off 3 bases at V and 4 bases at J, with 11 bases between the two ends. The CDR3 is 14 residues long. The DNA for the CDR3 is TGTGCCAGCAGCTTTAGGACATCTCCAGATACGCAGTATTTT. Its translation is CASSFRTSPDTQYF.

This clonotype was detected many times. V usage is TRBV11-1 and J usage is TRBJ1-1; no firm D call. CDR3 length: 15 residues. The V gene's germline CDR1 is SGHAT and CDR2 FQDESV (reference sequence). V was clipped by 1 base and J by 1 base, with 10 bases between them. The CDR3 DNA sequence: TGTGCCAGCAGCTTAGTCAGTTACAAGAACACTGAAGCTTTCTTT. It yields the protein CASSLVSYKNTEAFF.

This clonotype showed up many times. The rearrangement joins TRBV29-1 to TRBJ1-2; D gene uncertain. This CDR3 is built from 12 residues. V lost 2 bases, J lost 4 bases, and 8 bases lay in between. CDR1 and CDR2 (germline): SQVTM, ANQGSEA. In DNA, the CDR3 is TGCAGCGTTGAACACCTTTTCTATGGCTACACCTTC. Amino acid sequence: CSVEHLFYGYTF.

The table lists this clonotype with many counts. J is TRBJ1-5 and V is TRBV12-3 or TRBV12-4; 7 nucleotides align to TRBD1. The CDR3 extends over 15 amino acids. After removal of 2 bases from V and 2 bases from J, the junction contained 3 bases not matched to a gene. Here the CDR3 DNA reads TGTGCCAGCAGTTTATACAGGGGCGGCAATCAGCCCCAGCATTTT. Encoded protein: CASSLYRGGNQPQHF.

This clonotype was counted many times. The gene calls are TRBV9 and TRBJ1-2; a weak D match, TRBD1 (6 bases). The V gene's germline CDR1 is SGDLS and CDR2 YYNGEE. With 5 bases removed from V and 6 bases from J, the gap between germline ends came to 17 bases. The CDR3 loop spans 14 amino acids. The CDR3 is CASSRGGFEDGYTF. The CDR3 bases are TGTGCCAGCAGTCGAGGGGGTTTCGAGGATGGCTACACCTTC.

The table lists this clonotype with a count of one. The chain recombines TRBV5-5 with TRBJ1-2; a weak D match, TRBD1 (5 bases). This CDR3 comprises 17 residues. V lost 0 bases and J 4 bases, leaving 19 bases between the germline ends. Germline CDR1 SGHKS, CDR2 YYEKEE (reference sequence). CDR3 sequence (DNA): TGTGCCAGCAGCTTGGAATCAGGGCAGGGAACTGGCTATGGCTACACCTTC. Its protein product is CASSLESGQGTGYGYTF.

There are many counts of this clonotype. The genes are TRBV10-3 and TRBJ1-5, with D perhaps TRBD1 (6 bases). Trimming removed 6 bases at V and 7 bases at J, with 19 bases between. Germline V gives CDR1 ENHRY, CDR2 SYGVKD. The CDR3 runs to 15 residues. CDR3 sequence: CAISALGGAGQPQHF. In nucleotides, the CDR3 is TGTGCCATCAGCGCCCTGGGGGGGGCGGGCCAGCCCCAGCATTTT.

This clonotype was detected ten times or more. This chain uses TRBV6-1 with TRBJ2-7; 9 bases match TRBD1. The CDR3 is 14 amino acids. Germline loops: CDR1 MNHNS, CDR2 SASEGT. The V gene end was trimmed by 6 bases and the J gene end by 2 bases; junction bases not matched to a gene: 5. CDR3 in amino acids: CASRDRGPTYEQYF. CDR3 DNA sequence: TGTGCCAGCAGGGACAGGGGTCCAACCTACGAGCAGTACTTC.